This note documents a single T cell receptor (beta chain) sequence. The CDR3 consists of 16 residues. Looked up from germline, CDR1 is PRHDT and CDR2 is FYEKMQ (reference sequence). V was cut by 2 bases and J by 0 bases, with 10 bases left in between. The data were taken from a study of cytomegalovirus exposure and HLA in healthy donors. Generated by immunoSEQ multiplex PCR, the TCRdb table keeps only in-frame clones and is missing some. The sample consists of about 160,000 clones, approximately 88% of them appearing once. Donors were drawn from the roughly 120-subject validation cohort, separate from the roughly 700-subject first cohort.

This receptor was identified in a man aged 25 to 40 in good health and CMV-seropositive. The sample was PBMCs. V usage is TRBV13 and J usage is TRBJ2-2, with D maybe TRBD2 (6 bases). CDR3 DNA sequence: TGTGCCAGCAGCTTATCGGGAGCCGCGAACACCGGGGAGCTGTTTTTT. Translation gives CASSLSGAANTGELFF.